Listed below are T cell receptor beta chains from one sample, sequenced in a study of blood T cell repertoires in COVID-19. TCRdb's copy holds only in-frame clones and misses some; the assay was immunoSEQ multiplex PCR. This sample has hundreds of thousands of clones, with about nine tenths found just once. The sample taken for sequencing was peripheral blood. Receptors originate from a woman between 25 and 40 years old with active or convalescent COVID-19. Each CDR3 is given with its conserved first and last residue. The D gene is left open where the match is weak. The size entry is marked missing in some rows and otherwise reads once, few, many or a size class.

V	D	J	size	CDR3	DNA
TRBV19	TRBD1	TRBJ1-1	-	CASSLGTGGLNTEAFF	TGTGCCAGTAGTCTAGGGACAGGCGGTCTGAACACTGAAGCTTTCTTT
TRBV2	-	TRBJ1-2	-	CASSDFNAGSSGGYTF	TGTGCCAGCAGTGATTTCAACGCAGGAAGCTCGGGGGGCTACACCTTC
TRBV11-2	TRBD2	TRBJ2-7	-	CASSPGLPYEQYF	TGTGCCAGCAGCCCGGGACTACCCTACGAGCAGTACTTC
TRBV7-2	TRBD2	TRBJ2-2	-	CASSTGTRGGNTGELFF	TGTGCCAGCAGCACCGGGACTAGGGGAGGGAACACCGGGGAGCTGTTTTTT
TRBV29-1	-	TRBJ1-2	-	CSVERTVYGYTF	TGCAGCGTTGAGAGGACAGTTTATGGCTACACCTTC
TRBV2	-	TRBJ1-5	-	CASSPGVQANQPQHF	TGTGCCAGCAGCCCCGGGGTGCAGGCCAATCAGCCCCAGCATTTT
TRBV2	-	TRBJ2-3	-	CASSRGTATDTQYF	TGTGCCAGCAGCCGCGGGACAGCCACAGATACGCAGTATTTT
TRBV19	TRBD1	TRBJ1-4	-	CASSNGQGNYEKLFF	TGTGCCAGTAGTAATGGACAGGGGAATTATGAAAAACTGTTTTTT
TRBV11-3	TRBD2	TRBJ2-2	-	CASSSSGGANTGELFF	TGTGCCAGCAGCTCCTCGGGGGGGGCGAACACCGGGGAGCTGTTTTTT
TRBV6-5	-	TRBJ2-3	-	CASSYSPGTDTQYF	TGTGCCAGCAGTTACAGTCCGGGCACAGATACGCAGTATTTT
TRBV28	TRBD2	TRBJ2-7	-	CASSLGASGGYEQYF	TGTGCCAGCAGTCTCGGGGCTAGCGGGGGGTACGAGCAGTACTTC
TRBV29-1	-	TRBJ2-5	few	CSVEDAVRDWTQYF	TGCAGCGTTGAAGATGCAGTGCGGGATTGGACCCAGTACTTC
TRBV5-6	TRBD1	TRBJ1-1	once	CASSRGQGVRTEAFF	TGTGCCAGCAGCAGGGGACAGGGGGTAAGGACTGAAGCTTTCTTT
TRBV6-5	TRBD1	TRBJ1-2	-	CAIPPSQGESYGYTF	TGTGCCATCCCGCCGTCTCAGGGGGAAAGCTATGGCTACACCTTC
TRBV3-1/TRBV3-2	-	TRBJ2-7	few	CASSQGDGGAYEQYF	TGTGCCAGCAGCCAAGGGGATGGAGGGGCCTACGAGCAGTACTTC
TRBV19	-	TRBJ1-2	-	CASNLRDTANYGYTF	TGTGCCAGTAATCTCCGGGACACCGCTAACTATGGCTACACCTTC
TRBV5-1	-	TRBJ2-1	-	CASSLAPMGDLSYNEQFF	TGCGCCAGCAGCTTGGCCCCGATGGGGGACTTGTCCTACAATGAGCAGTTCTTC
TRBV5-4	TRBD1	TRBJ1-2	-	CASRRQGDYGYTF	TGTGCCAGCAGAAGACAGGGGGACTATGGCTACACCTTC
TRBV6-5	-	TRBJ1-1	many	CASTNIWKGTEAFF	TGTGCCAGCACCAATATTTGGAAGGGGACTGAAGCTTTCTTT
TRBV4-1	-	TRBJ2-2	-	CASSQPRMNTGELFF	TGCGCCAGCAGCCAACCGAGGATGAACACCGGGGAGCTGTTTTTT
TRBV7-9	TRBD1	TRBJ2-2	-	CASSLQGAGELFF	TGTGCCAGCAGCCTGCAGGGGGCCGGGGAGCTGTTTTTT
TRBV6-1	TRBD1	TRBJ2-3	-	CASSEMGQGLDTQYF	TGTGCCAGCAGTGAAATGGGACAGGGATTAGATACGCAGTATTTT
TRBV11-2	TRBD1	TRBJ1-1	-	CASSYASTGGTEAFF	TGTGCCAGCAGCTACGCCTCAACAGGGGGCACTGAAGCTTTCTTT